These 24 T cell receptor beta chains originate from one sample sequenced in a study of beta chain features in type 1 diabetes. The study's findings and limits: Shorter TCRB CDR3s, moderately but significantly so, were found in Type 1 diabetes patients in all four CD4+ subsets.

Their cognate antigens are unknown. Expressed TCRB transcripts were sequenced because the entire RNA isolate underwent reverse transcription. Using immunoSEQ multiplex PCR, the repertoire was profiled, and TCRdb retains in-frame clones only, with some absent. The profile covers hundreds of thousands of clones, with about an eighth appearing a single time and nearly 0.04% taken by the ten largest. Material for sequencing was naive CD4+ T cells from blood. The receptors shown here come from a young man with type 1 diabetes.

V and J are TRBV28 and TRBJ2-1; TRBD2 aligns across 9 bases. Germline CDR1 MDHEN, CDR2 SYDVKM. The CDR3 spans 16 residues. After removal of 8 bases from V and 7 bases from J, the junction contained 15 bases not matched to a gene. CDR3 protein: CASPSTGLAGPNEQFF. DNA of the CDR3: TGTGCCAGCCCCTCGACCGGGCTAGCGGGGCCTAATGAGCAGTTCTTC. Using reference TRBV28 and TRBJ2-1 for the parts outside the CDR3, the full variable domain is DVKVTQSSRYLVKRTGEKVFLECVQDMDHENMFWYRQDPGLGLRLIYFSYDVKMKEKGDIPEGYSVSREKKERFSLILESASTNQTSMYLCASPSTGLAGPNEQFFGPGTRLTVL.

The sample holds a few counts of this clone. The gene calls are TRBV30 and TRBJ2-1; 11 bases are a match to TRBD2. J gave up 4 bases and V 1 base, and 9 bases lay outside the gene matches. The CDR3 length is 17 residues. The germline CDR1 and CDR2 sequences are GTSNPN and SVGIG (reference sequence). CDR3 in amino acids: CAWSGTSGSGKYNEQFF. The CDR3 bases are TGTGCCTGGAGTGGTACTAGCGGGAGTGGAAAGTACAATGAGCAGTTCTTC.

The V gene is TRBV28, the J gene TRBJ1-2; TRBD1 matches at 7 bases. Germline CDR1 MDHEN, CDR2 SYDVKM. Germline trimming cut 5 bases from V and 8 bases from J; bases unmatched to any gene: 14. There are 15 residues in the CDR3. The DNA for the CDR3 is TGTGCCAGCAGTATGTTTGGACAGGCGGCGTTGGGCTACACCTTC. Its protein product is CASSMFGQAALGYTF.

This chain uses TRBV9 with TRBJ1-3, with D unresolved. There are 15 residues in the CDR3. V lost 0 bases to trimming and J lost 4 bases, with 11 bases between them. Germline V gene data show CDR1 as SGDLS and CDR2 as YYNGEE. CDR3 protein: CASSVVPVGGNTIYF. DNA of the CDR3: TGTGCCAGCAGCGTAGTTCCAGTAGGAGGAAACACCATATATTTT.

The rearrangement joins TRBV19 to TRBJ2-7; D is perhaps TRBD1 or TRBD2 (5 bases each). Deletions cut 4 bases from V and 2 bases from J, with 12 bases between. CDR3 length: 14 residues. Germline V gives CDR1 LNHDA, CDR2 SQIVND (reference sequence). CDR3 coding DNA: TGTGCCAGTAGTACCCTGACGGGACCCTACGAGCAGTACTTC. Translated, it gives CASSTLTGPYEQYF. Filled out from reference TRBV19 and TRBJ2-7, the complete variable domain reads DGGITQSPKYLFRKEGQNVTLSCEQNLNHDAMYWYRQDPGQGLRLIYYSQIVNDFQKGDIAEGYSVSREKKESFPLTVTSAQKNPTAFYLCASSTLTGPYEQYFGPGTRLTVT.

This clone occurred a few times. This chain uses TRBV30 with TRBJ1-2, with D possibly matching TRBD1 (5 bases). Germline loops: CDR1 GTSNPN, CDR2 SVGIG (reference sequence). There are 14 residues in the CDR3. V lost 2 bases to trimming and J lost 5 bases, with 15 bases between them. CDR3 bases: TGTGCCTGGAGTAATGGGGGTTCGGAATATGGCTACACCTTC. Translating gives CAWSNGGSEYGYTF. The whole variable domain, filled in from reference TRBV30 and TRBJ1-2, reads SQTIHQWPATLVQPVGSPLSLECTVEGTSNPNLYWYRQAAGRGLQLLFYSVGIGQISSEVPQNLSASRPQDRQFILSSKKLLLSDSGFYLCAWSNGGSEYGYTFGSGTRLTVV.

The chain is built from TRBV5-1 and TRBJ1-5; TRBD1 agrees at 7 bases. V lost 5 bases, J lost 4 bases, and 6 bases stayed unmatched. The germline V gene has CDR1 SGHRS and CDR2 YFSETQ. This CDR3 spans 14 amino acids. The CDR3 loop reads CASRPGTDNQPQHF. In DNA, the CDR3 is TGCGCCAGCAGACCCGGGACAGATAATCAGCCCCAGCATTTT.

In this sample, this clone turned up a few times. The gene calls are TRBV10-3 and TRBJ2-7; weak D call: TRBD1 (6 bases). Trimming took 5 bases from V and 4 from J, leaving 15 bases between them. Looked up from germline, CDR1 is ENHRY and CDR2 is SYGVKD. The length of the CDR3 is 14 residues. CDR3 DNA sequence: TGTGCCATCAGTTACAGGGTTCCCGGGTACGAGCAGTACTTC. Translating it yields CAISYRVPGYEQYF.

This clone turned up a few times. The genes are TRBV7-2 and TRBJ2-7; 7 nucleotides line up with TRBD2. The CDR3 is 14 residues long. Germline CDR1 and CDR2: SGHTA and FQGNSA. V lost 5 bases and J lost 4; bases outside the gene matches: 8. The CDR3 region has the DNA TGTGCCAGCAGCCCTCGCGGGAGTGGGTACGAGCAGTACTTC. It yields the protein CASSPRGSGYEQYF.

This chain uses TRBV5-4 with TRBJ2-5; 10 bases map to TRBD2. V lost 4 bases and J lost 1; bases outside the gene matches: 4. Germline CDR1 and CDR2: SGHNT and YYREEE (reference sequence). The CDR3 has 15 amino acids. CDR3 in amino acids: CASSIRLAGQETQYF. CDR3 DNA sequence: TGTGCCAGCAGCATACGACTAGCGGGCCAAGAGACCCAGTACTTC.

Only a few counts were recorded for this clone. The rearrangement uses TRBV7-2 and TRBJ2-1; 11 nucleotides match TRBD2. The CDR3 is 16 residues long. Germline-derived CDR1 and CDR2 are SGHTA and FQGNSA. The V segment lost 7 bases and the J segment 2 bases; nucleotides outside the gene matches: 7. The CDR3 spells CASILTGLAAYNEQFF. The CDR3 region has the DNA TGTGCCAGCATTTTAACGGGACTAGCGGCCTACAATGAGCAGTTCTTC.

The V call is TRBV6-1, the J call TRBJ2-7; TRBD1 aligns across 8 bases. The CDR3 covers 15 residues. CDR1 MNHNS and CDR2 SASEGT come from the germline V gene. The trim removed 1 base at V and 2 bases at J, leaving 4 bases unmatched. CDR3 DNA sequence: TGTGCCAGCAGTGAAGAGCCCAGGGGGCCCTACGAGCAGTACTTC. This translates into CASSEEPRGPYEQYF.

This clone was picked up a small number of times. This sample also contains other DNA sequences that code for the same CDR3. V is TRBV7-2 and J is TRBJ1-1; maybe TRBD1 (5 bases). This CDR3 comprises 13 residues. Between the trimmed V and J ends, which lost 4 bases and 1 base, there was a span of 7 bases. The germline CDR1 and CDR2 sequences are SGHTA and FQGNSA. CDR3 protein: CASSSQENTEAFF. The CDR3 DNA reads TGTGCCAGCAGCTCACAGGAGAACACTGAAGCTTTCTTT.

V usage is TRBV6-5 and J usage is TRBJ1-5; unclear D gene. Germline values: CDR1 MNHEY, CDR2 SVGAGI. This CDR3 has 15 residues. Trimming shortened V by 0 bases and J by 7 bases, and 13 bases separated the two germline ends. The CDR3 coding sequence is TGTGCCAGCAGTTACTCGAGTCCCCTCGACCAGCCCCAGCATTTT. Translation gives CASSYSSPLDQPQHF.

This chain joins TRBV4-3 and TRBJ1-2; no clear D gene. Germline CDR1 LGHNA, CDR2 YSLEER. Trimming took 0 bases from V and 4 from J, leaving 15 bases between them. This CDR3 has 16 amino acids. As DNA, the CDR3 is TGCGCCAGCAGCCAAGATTTCGGGCAAGCCATCTATGGCTACACCTTC. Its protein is CASSQDFGQAIYGYTF.

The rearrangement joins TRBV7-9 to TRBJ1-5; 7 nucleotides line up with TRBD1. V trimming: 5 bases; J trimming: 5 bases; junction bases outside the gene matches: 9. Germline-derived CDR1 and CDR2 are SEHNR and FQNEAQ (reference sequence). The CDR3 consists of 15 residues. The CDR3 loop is CASSLSGGTDQPQHF. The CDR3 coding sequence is TGTGCCAGCAGCCTGTCAGGGGGGACCGATCAGCCCCAGCATTTT. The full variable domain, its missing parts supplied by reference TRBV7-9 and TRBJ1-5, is DTGVSQNPRHKITKRGQNVTFRCDPISEHNRLYWYRQTLGQGPEFLTYFQNEAQLEKSRLLSDRFSAERPKGSFSTLEIQRTEQGDSAMYLCASSLSGGTDQPQHFGDGTRLSIL.

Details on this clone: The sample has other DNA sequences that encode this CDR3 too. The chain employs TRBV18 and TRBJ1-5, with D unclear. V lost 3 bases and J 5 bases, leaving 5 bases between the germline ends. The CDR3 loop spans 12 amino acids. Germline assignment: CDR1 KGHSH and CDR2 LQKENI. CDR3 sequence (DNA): TGTGCCAGCTCACCTCCCGATCAGCCCCAGCATTTT. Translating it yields CASSPPDQPQHF.

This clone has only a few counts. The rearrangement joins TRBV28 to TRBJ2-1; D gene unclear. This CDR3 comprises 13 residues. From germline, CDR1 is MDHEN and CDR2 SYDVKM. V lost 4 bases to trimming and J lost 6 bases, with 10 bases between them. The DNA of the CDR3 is TGTGCCAGCAGTTGGGTAACACCCAATGAGCAGTTCTTC. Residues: CASSWVTPNEQFF.

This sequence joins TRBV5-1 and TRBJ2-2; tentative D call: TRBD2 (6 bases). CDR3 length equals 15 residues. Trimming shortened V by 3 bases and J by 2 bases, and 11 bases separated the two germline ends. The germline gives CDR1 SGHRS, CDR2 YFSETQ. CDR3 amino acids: CASSWGTSNTGELFF. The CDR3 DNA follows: TGCGCCAGCAGCTGGGGGACTTCAAACACCGGGGAGCTGTTTTTT.

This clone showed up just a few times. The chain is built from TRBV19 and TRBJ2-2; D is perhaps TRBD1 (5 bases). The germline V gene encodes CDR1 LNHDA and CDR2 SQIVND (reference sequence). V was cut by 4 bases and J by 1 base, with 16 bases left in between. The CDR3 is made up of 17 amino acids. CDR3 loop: CASSTQPGLGNTGELFF. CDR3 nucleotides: TGTGCCAGTAGTACCCAACCAGGGCTCGGGAACACCGGGGAGCTGTTTTTT.

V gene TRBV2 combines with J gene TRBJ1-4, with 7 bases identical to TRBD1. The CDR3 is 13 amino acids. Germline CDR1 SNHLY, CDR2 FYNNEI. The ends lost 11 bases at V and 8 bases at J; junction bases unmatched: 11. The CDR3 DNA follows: TGTGCCGGAAAAAGGACAGGCGGGGAAAAACTGTTTTTT. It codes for CAGKRTGGEKLFF.

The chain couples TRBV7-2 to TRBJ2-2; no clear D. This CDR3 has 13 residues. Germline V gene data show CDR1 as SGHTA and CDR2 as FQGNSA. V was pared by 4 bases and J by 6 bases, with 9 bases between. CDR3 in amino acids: CASSSNLSGELFF. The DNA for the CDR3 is TGTGCCAGCAGCTCGAACTTATCCGGGGAGCTGTTTTTT.

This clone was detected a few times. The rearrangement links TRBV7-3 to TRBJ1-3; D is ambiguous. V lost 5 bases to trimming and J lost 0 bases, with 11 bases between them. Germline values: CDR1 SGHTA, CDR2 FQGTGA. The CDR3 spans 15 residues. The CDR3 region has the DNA TGTGCCAGCAGCCCTCTCGGGAGCTCTGGAAACACCATATATTTT. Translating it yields CASSPLGSSGNTIYF.

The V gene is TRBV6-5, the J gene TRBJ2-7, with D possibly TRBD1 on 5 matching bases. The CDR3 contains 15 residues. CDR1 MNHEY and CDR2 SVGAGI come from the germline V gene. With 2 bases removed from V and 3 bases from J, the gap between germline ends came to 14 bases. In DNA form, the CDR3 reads TGTGCCAGCAGTTACCAGCAGGGAATGAGCTACGAGCAGTACTTC. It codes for CASSYQQGMSYEQYF.